The source of this T cell receptor beta chain is a study of patients and donors after allogeneic stem cell transplantation. This clonotype came up many times. TCRdb re-analysed the RT-PCR reads in MiXCR, keeping a single row per CDR3 protein. The sample has approximately 9,500 distinct CDR3 sequences; around 4.1% are singletons. This CDR3 has 15 amino acids. V dropped 6 bases and J dropped 5; count of bases not matched to a gene: 8. Germline CDR1 and CDR2: MNHEY and SVGAGI. The clonotype was recovered from a human donor who was either an allogeneic HSCT recipient or a stem cell or donor lymphocyte infusion donor (not recorded which). It is not recorded whose cells these are; they may come from a transplant donor. Sequenced sample: blood, either unsorted or a sorted T cell fraction (not recorded which). This chain joins TRBV6-5 and TRBJ2-2, with 8 bases aligning to TRBD1. Written as DNA, the CDR3 is TGTGCCAGCAGCGGACAGGGTAAAGGGACCGGGGAGCTGTTTTTT. It is translated as CASSGQGKGTGELFF.